This entry lists 4 T cell receptor beta chains sequenced from one sample in a study of cytomegalovirus exposure and HLA in healthy donors. The PCR employed 60 Vbeta primers together with 13 Jbeta primers. Libraries were prepared by immunoSEQ multiplex PCR; TCRdb keeps only in-frame clonotypes and omits some of them. The sample includes about 130,000 clones, roughly 70% of them seen just once. Sequencing input: PBMCs. Receptors originate from a human donor in good health.

This clone was seen only a few times. This chain connects TRBV29-1 to TRBJ2-7, with D perhaps TRBD2 (6 bases). CDR1 and CDR2 from the germline V gene are SQVTM and ANQGSEA. V shed 0 bases and J shed 5 bases, with 14 bases lying between them. This CDR3 has 14 amino acids. The CDR3 loop reads CSVEDRGRKDEQYF. For the CDR3, the DNA is TGCAGCGTTGAAGATCGGGGGAGAAAAGACGAGCAGTACTTC.

This clone occurred a few times. The rearrangement links TRBV28 to TRBJ1-2, with a possible D match to TRBD1 (6 bases). V lost 5 bases to trimming and J lost 4 bases, with 17 bases between them. The CDR3 totals 15 residues. Germline V gene data show CDR1 as MDHEN and CDR2 as SYDVKM. The CDR3 loop is CASSPGTPEPYGYTF. DNA for the CDR3: TGTGCCAGCAGTCCCGGGACACCCGAGCCCTATGGCTACACCTTC.

J is TRBJ1-5 and V is TRBV9, with D tentatively TRBD1 (5 bases). The V and J ends lost 7 bases and 0 bases respectively, with 11 bases between them. Germline-derived CDR1 and CDR2 are SGDLS and YYNGEE. The CDR3 length is 14 residues. This CDR3 is CASGTDYSNQPQHF. CDR3 bases: TGTGCCAGCGGGACGGACTATAGCAATCAGCCCCAGCATTTT.

This clone came up once. J is TRBJ2-3 and V is TRBV2; D is ambiguous. The ends were cut back, 6 bases at V and 3 bases at J, with 7 bases in the middle. In germline, CDR1 is SNHLY, CDR2 FYNNEI. This CDR3 is built from 12 residues. The DNA of the CDR3 is TGTGCCAGCAGCTCCTTTACAGATACGCAGTATTTT. It translates to CASSSFTDTQYF.